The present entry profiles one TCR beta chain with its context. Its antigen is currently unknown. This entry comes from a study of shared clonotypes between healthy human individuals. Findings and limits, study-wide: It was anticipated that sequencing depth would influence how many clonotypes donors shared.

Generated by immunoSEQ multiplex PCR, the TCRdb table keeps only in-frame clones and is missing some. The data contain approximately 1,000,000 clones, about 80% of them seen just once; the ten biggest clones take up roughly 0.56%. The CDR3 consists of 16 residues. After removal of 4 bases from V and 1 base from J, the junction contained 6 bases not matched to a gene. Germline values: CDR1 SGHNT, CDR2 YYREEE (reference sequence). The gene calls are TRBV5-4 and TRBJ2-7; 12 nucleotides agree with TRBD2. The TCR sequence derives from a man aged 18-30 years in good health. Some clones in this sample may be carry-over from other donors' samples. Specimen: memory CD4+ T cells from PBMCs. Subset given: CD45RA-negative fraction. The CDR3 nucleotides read TGTGCCAGCAGCCCCGGGACTAGCGGGCGTTCCTACGAGCAGTACTTC. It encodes CASSPGTSGRSYEQYF.